These T cell receptor beta chains were read from a single sample in a study of CD8 T cells in ankylosing spondylitis. TCRdb re-analysed the 5' RACE reads in MiXCR, keeping a single row per CDR3 protein. The repertoire holds tens of thousands of distinct CDR3 sequences, with under 7.5% as singletons. Sequencing was carried out using synovial fluid, either unsorted or a sorted T cell fraction (not recorded which). The source is a male donor with ankylosing spondylitis. The CDR3 runs from the conserved cysteine through the conserved F or W. The D gene is left open where the match is weak. Clone size is not always given. Where it is, it says once, few, many or a class for expanded clones.

TRBD2,NA,TRBJ2-7,TRBV9,CASSAAGDSYEQYF,TGTGCCAGCAGCGCAGCGGGAGACTCCTACGAGCAGTACTTC
NA,many,TRBJ1-1,TRBV28,CASSLPDNGAFF,TGTGCCAGCAGTTTACCAGACAACGGAGCTTTCTTT
NA,many,TRBJ1-3,TRBV4-3,CASSQDPGGNTIYF,TGCGCCAGCAGCCAAGATCCCGGGGGAAACACCATATATTTT
NA,once,TRBJ2-1,TRBV11-3,CASSKGTAKDDEQFF,TGTGCCAGCAGCAAAGGGACTGCTAAGGACGATGAGCAGTTCTTC
NA,medium-sized,TRBJ2-2,TRBV11-3,CASSSQDRNTGELFF,TGTGCCAGCAGCTCCCAGGACAGGAACACCGGGGAGCTGTTTTTT
NA,many,TRBJ1-1,TRBV3-1,CASSQGTWAFF,TGTGCCAGCAGCCAAGGGACTTGGGCTTTCTTT
NA,NA,TRBJ2-7,TRBV6-2/TRBV6-3,CASSYASGWEQYF,TGTGCCAGCAGTTACGCGTCTGGGTGGGAGCAGTACTTC
TRBD2,many,TRBJ2-7,TRBV5-1,CASSLFLAGEAKYF,TGCGCCAGCAGCTTGTTCTTAGCGGGAGAGGCCAAGTACTTC
TRBD1,many,TRBJ1-5,TRBV18,CASSPGQGSNQPQHF,TGTGCCAGCTCACCGGGACAGGGTTCTAATCAGCCCCAGCATTTT
NA,many,TRBJ2-7,TRBV20-1,CSARDSTVQGEQYF,TGCAGTGCTAGAGATTCTACGGTACAGGGCGAGCAGTACTTC
NA,NA,TRBJ2-2,TRBV19,CASSLTGLGGELFF,TGTGCCAGTAGTCTTACAGGGCTTGGCGGGGAGCTGTTTTTT
TRBD2,NA,TRBJ2-5,TRBV20-1,CSARTSGATETQYF,TGCAGTGCTAGAACTAGCGGAGCTACAGAGACCCAGTACTTC
NA,few,TRBJ1-1,TRBV6-2/TRBV6-3,CASSDRRGNTEAFF,TGTGCCAGCAGCGATCGGCGGGGGAACACTGAAGCTTTCTTT
NA,medium-sized,TRBJ1-6,TRBV28,CASSLEYSPLHF,TGTGCCAGCAGTTTAGAGTATTCACCCCTCCACTTT
TRBD1,many,TRBJ2-5,TRBV9,CASSSMPTGRETQYF,TGTGCCAGCAGCTCGATGCCGACAGGGCGAGAGACCCAGTACTTC
NA,NA,TRBJ2-2,TRBV11-2,CASSQSLTGITGELFF,TGTGCCAGCAGCCAAAGCTTAACAGGGATCACCGGGGAGCTGTTTTTT
TRBD2,NA,TRBJ2-2,TRBV18,CASSDLAGVSGELFF,TGTGCCAGCTCAGATCTAGCGGGAGTATCCGGGGAGCTGTTTTTT
TRBD2,many,TRBJ2-3,TRBV7-9,CASSILAGTDTQYF,TGTGCCAGCAGCATCCTAGCGGGTACAGATACGCAGTATTTT
NA,NA,TRBJ1-4,TRBV5-5,CASSFDPRTRRGLFF,TGTGCCAGCAGCTTCGATCCCCGCACAAGGAGAGGGCTGTTTTTT
TRBD1,few,TRBJ2-7,TRBV6-5,CASSYSHRGSPLSYEQYF,TGTGCCAGCAGTTACTCACACAGGGGGTCCCCTCTGTCCTACGAGCAGTACTTC
NA,many,TRBJ1-1,TRBV25-1,CASKSRGGTEAFF,TGTGCCAGCAAGTCGAGAGGGGGCACTGAAGCTTTCTTT
TRBD2,NA,TRBJ2-1,TRBV11-1,CASSPPWGLAGVGYNEQFF,TGTGCCAGCAGCCCGCCGTGGGGACTAGCGGGAGTCGGATACAATGAGCAGTTCTTC
TRBD2,many,TRBJ2-5,TRBV9,CASNQAGAGVGETQYF,TGTGCCAGCAACCAGGCGGGCGCGGGAGTTGGGGAGACCCAGTACTTC
NA,many,TRBJ2-5,TRBV6-5,CASSYGTVEGTQYF,TGTGCCAGCAGTTACGGGACGGTCGAAGGGACCCAGTACTTC
NA,NA,TRBJ2-5,TRBV5-1,CASSLLGRLSNQETQYF,TGCGCCAGCAGCTTATTAGGGAGACTGAGTAACCAAGAGACCCAGTACTTC
NA,few,TRBJ1-3,TRBV7-9,CASSFSGTGNTIYF,TGTGCCAGCAGCTTTTCCGGGACTGGAAACACCATATATTTT
TRBD1,NA,TRBJ2-7,TRBV6-1,CASSRGGEAYEQYF,TGTGCCAGCAGTCGAGGGGGCGAGGCCTACGAGCAGTACTTC
TRBD1,NA,TRBJ1-1,TRBV29-1,CSVEGQGYTEAFF,TGCAGCGTTGAGGGACAGGGTTACACTGAAGCTTTCTTT
NA,many,TRBJ2-5,TRBV12-3/TRBV12-4,CASSTQETQYF,TGTGCCAGCAGCACCCAAGAGACCCAGTACTTC
NA,few,TRBJ2-7,TRBV6-2/TRBV6-3,CASSPQGIYEQYF,TGTGCCAGCAGTCCCCAGGGGATTTACGAGCAGTACTTC
NA,few,TRBJ1-6,TRBV20-1,CSARATTDGNSPLHF,TGCAGTGCTAGGGCGACGACGGATGGAAATTCACCCCTCCACTTT
NA,NA,TRBJ2-5,TRBV30,CAWSVQGETQYF,TGTGCCTGGAGTGTACAGGGAGAGACCCAGTACTTC
NA,few,TRBJ1-6,TRBV14,CASSQEGWSSPLHF,TGTGCCAGCAGCCAGGAAGGGTGGAGTTCACCCCTCCACTTT
NA,many,TRBJ2-3,TRBV20-1,CSARGQGLADTQYF,TGCAGTGCTAGAGGACAGGGACTGGCAGATACGCAGTATTTT
NA,many,TRBJ2-2,TRBV2,CASRYDRGTGELFF,TGTGCCAGCAGATATGACAGAGGCACCGGGGAGCTGTTTTTT
NA,many,TRBJ1-5,TRBV2,CASSEWAKNQPQHF,TGTGCCAGCAGTGAGTGGGCAAAAAATCAGCCCCAGCATTTT
TRBD1,large,TRBJ2-7,TRBV10-3,CAISESMDRGHEQYF,TGTGCCATCAGTGAGTCTATGGACAGGGGCCACGAGCAGTACTTC
NA,many,TRBJ2-1,TRBV7-2,CASSLGWGSYNEQFF,TGTGCCAGCAGCTTAGGGTGGGGCTCCTACAATGAGCAGTTCTTC
NA,many,TRBJ2-1,TRBV5-1,CASSSVGLGTDEQFF,TGCGCCAGCAGCTCTGTGGGACTGGGGACGGATGAGCAGTTCTTC
NA,few,TRBJ1-5,TRBV15,CATSRDGRMGQPQHF,TGTGCCACCAGCAGAGATGGGAGAATGGGTCAGCCCCAGCATTTT
TRBD2,NA,TRBJ2-1,TRBV10-3,CAISDGLAGVNEQFF,TGTGCCATCAGTGACGGACTAGCGGGAGTCAATGAGCAGTTCTTC
NA,few,TRBJ2-1,TRBV6-2/TRBV6-3,CASSYPHNEQFF,TGTGCCAGCAGTTACCCGCACAATGAGCAGTTCTTC
NA,NA,TRBJ1-1,TRBV3-1,CASSQSGSRGRMNTEAFF,TGTGCCAGCAGCCAATCGGGTAGCAGGGGCCGGATGAACACTGAAGCTTTCTTT
NA,many,TRBJ2-2,TRBV2,CASNPSENTGELFF,TGTGCCAGCAACCCTAGCGAGAACACCGGGGAGCTGTTTTTT
TRBD2,many,TRBJ2-2,TRBV7-3,CASSPRTSGDTGELFF,TGTGCCAGCAGCCCGCGGACTAGCGGGGACACCGGGGAGCTGTTTTTT
TRBD2,many,TRBJ2-7,TRBV28,CASSTLAGAPVHEQYF,TGTGCCAGCAGTACTCTAGCGGGAGCGCCGGTCCACGAGCAGTACTTC
NA,few,TRBJ2-4,TRBV28,CASRHPSGVAKNIQYF,TGTGCCAGCCGCCACCCTTCAGGGGTAGCCAAAAACATTCAGTACTTC
TRBD2,many,TRBJ2-7,TRBV20-1,CSRSLGGTYEQYF,TGCAGCAGATCCCTCGGGGGGACCTACGAGCAGTACTTC
NA,few,TRBJ2-5,TRBV10-3,CAISGPGATKGGQETQYF,TGTGCCATCAGTGGACCTGGAGCGACCAAGGGGGGCCAAGAGACCCAGTACTTC
NA,many,TRBJ1-1,TRBV4-1,CASSQGLGGLATEAFF,TGCGCCAGCAGCCAAGGTCTCGGGGGGCTAGCCACTGAAGCTTTCTTT
TRBD1,many,TRBJ1-1,TRBV7-3,CASSRDRGNTEAFF,TGTGCCAGCAGCCGGGACAGGGGGAACACTGAAGCTTTCTTT
NA,many,TRBJ1-2,TRBV7-9,CASSLGPGYGYTF,TGTGCCAGCAGCTTAGGACCCGGCTATGGCTACACCTTC
NA,many,TRBJ2-4,TRBV20-1,CSNLEGQIQYF,TGCAGTAATTTGGAGGGCCAAATTCAGTACTTC
NA,once,TRBJ2-1,TRBV7-9,CASSPNWDEQIF,TGTGCCAGCAGCCCGAACTGGGATGAGCAGATCTTC
TRBD2,few,TRBJ2-7,TRBV29-1,CSVERWGGKSYEQYF,TGCAGCGTTGAACGGTGGGGGGGGAAGTCCTACGAGCAGTACTTC
NA,many,TRBJ1-3,TRBV28,CASSLTQPTSGNTIYF,TGTGCCAGCAGTTTAACGCAGCCCACCTCTGGAAACACCATATATTTT
NA,many,TRBJ2-1,TRBV7-2,CASSLSGGVGAEQFF,TGTGCCAGCAGCTTAAGTGGCGGCGTCGGGGCAGAGCAGTTCTTC
NA,many,TRBJ2-3,TRBV5-1,CASSSARGNTDTQYF,TGCGCCAGCAGCTCGGCTCGGGGGAACACAGATACGCAGTATTTT
TRBD2,many,TRBJ2-2,TRBV7-3,CASSPSGRNTGELFF,TGTGCCAGCAGCCCTAGCGGGCGGAACACCGGGGAGCTGTTTTTT